The 28 T cell receptor beta chains listed next were all sequenced from one sample in a study of monozygotic twins with inflammatory bowel disease. TCRdb re-called the 5' RACE reads and catalogs CDR3 proteins one per entry, DNA excluded. Its listing shows 85,000 to 110,000 distinct CDR3 sequences. The specimen was blood. The receptors originated from a human donor with ulcerative colitis or Crohn's disease, or a healthy co-twin of an affected twin (not recorded which).

This rearrangement joins TRBV15 to TRBJ2-7. CDR1 is LNHNV, CDR2 YYDKDF, per germline (reference sequence). This CDR3 has 11 amino acids. The CDR3 sequence: CATSRGYEQYF.

The rearrangement links TRBV5-4 to TRBJ2-1; TCRdb returns TRBD2, unconfirmable since there is no DNA. Germline CDR1 and CDR2: SGHNT and YYREEE (reference sequence). The CDR3 consists of 15 residues. CDR3 loop: CASSLRGGPYNEQFF.

The V gene is TRBV5-1, the J gene TRBJ2-1; the D call of TRBD2 rests on TCRdb alone, since no DNA is present to check it. Germline V CDR1 and CDR2: SGHRS, YFSETQ. This CDR3 contains 15 residues. CDR3 sequence reads: CASSGLAGTYNEQFF.

The V call is TRBV7-7, the J call TRBJ2-1. The CDR3 covers 13 residues. CDR1 is SSHAT, CDR2 FNYEAQ, per germline (reference sequence). This CDR3 is CASSWSQSAEQFF.

This chain links TRBV30 with TRBJ2-1; TCRdb's D call of TRBD1 is untestable without DNA. Germline V lookup: CDR1 GTSNPN, CDR2 SVGIG (reference sequence). The CDR3 length is 14 residues. The CDR3 region is CAWSAGTEWNEQFF.

This sequence joins TRBV7-9 and TRBJ2-7; with no DNA, the TCRdb D assignment of TRBD1 cannot be verified. Germline CDR1 is SEHNR and CDR2 is FQNEAQ (reference sequence). The CDR3 is 16 residues long. The CDR3 protein is CASSPPLRGTAYEQYF.

The chain links TRBV4-3 to TRBJ1-2; the D call from TCRdb, TRBD1, cannot be confirmed without DNA. Germline V CDR1 and CDR2: LGHNA, YSLEER. This CDR3 is 15 amino acids long. This CDR3 reads CASSQEVRRTGGYTF.

V gene TRBV27 combines with J gene TRBJ1-1; without DNA, the TCRdb call of TRBD1 cannot be checked. The CDR3 totals 14 residues. The V gene's germline CDR1 is MNHEY and CDR2 SMNVEV (reference sequence). CDR3 in amino acids: CASSLPGTGVAAFF.

V gene TRBV20-1 combines with J gene TRBJ2-7; TCRdb's D gene call, TRBD2, goes unchecked for lack of DNA. Germline V gene lookup returns CDR1 DFQATT and CDR2 SNEGSKA (reference sequence). This CDR3 is 14 amino acids long. CDR3 residues: CSAPKPGTYYEQYF.

The chain uses TRBV20-1 and TRBJ2-5; TCRdb names TRBD1, which stays unverified in the absence of DNA. The V gene's germline CDR1 is DFQATT and CDR2 SNEGSKA (reference sequence). The CDR3 length is 14 residues. CDR3 loop: CSALKGARGETQYF.

This chain connects TRBV29-1 to TRBJ2-1; the D call from TCRdb, TRBD2, cannot be confirmed without DNA. CDR1 SQVTM and CDR2 ANQGSEA come from the germline V gene. The CDR3 is 12 amino acids. The CDR3 protein is CSASGGRNEQFF.

CDR3 sequence: CSASHRLEQYF. This rearrangement joins TRBV20-1 to TRBJ2-7; TCRdb reports TRBD1, a call that lacks DNA to check it against. Looked up from germline, CDR1 is DFQATT and CDR2 is SNEGSKA (reference sequence). This CDR3 is 11 amino acids long.

The J gene is TRBJ1-2, the V gene TRBV5-8; TCRdb gives TRBD1 as the D gene, but with no DNA this cannot be confirmed. The CDR3 consists of 14 residues. Germline V gene sequence: CDR1 SGHTS, CDR2 YDEGEE. CDR3 residues: CASSLRDRTYGYTF.

The rearrangement joins TRBV20-1 to TRBJ1-6. This CDR3 is 16 amino acids long. Germline-derived CDR1 and CDR2 are DFQATT and SNEGSKA (reference sequence). The CDR3 loop is CSAPRRAPSYNSPLHF.

The chain has TRBV2 and TRBJ1-4; TCRdb selects TRBD1, and the lack of DNA leaves this call unchecked. Per the germline V gene, CDR1 is SNHLY and CDR2 is FYNNEI. CDR3 length: 14 residues. The CDR3 loop is CASGRQVGREKLFF.

The CDR3 here is CSVEAPDQNEAFF. This chain uses TRBV29-1 with TRBJ1-1; TCRdb's D gene call, TRBD1, goes unchecked for lack of DNA. Germline lookup yields CDR1 SQVTM and CDR2 ANQGSEA. CDR3 length equals 13 residues.

The gene calls are TRBV5-1 and TRBJ1-1; absent DNA, TCRdb's TRBD1 call cannot be checked. The V gene's germline CDR1 is SGHRS and CDR2 YFSETQ. CDR3 length: 15 residues. The CDR3 loop is CASSLSGASNTEAFF.

The rearrangement joins TRBV19 to TRBJ2-1. Germline assignment: CDR1 LNHDA and CDR2 SQIVND (reference sequence). This CDR3 spans 14 amino acids. CDR3 region: CASTRGSLSNEQFF.

V and J are TRBV29-1 and TRBJ1-2; TCRdb selects TRBD1, and the lack of DNA leaves this call unchecked. Germline CDR1 and CDR2: SQVTM and ANQGSEA. This CDR3 has 13 residues. CDR3 protein: CSALGRNNYGYTF. The complete variable domain, with remaining parts taken from reference TRBV29-1 and TRBJ1-2, reads SAVISQKPSRDICQRGTSLTIQCQVDSQVTMMFWYRQQPGQSLTLIATANQGSEATYESGFVIDKFPISRPNLTFSTLTVSNMSPEDSSIYLCSALGRNNYGYTFGSGTRLTVV.

The chain employs TRBV7-9 and TRBJ2-1; TCRdb calls TRBD2, which cannot be checked without DNA. CDR1 is SEHNR and CDR2 is FQNEAQ in the germline V gene (reference sequence). The CDR3 is made up of 17 amino acids. This CDR3 reads CASSRTSGRVSYNEQFF.

The CDR3 here is CASSLTAPLFRGGSKNIQYF. The chain employs TRBV28 and TRBJ2-4; TCRdb returns TRBD1, unconfirmable since there is no DNA. This CDR3 has 20 amino acids. Germline CDR1 and CDR2: MDHEN and SYDVKM.

V and J are TRBV20-1 and TRBJ1-6. This CDR3 region has 14 residues. Germline loops: CDR1 DFQATT, CDR2 SNEGSKA (reference sequence). CDR3 protein: CSAGRTAFDSPLHF.

The rearrangement uses TRBV6-2 or TRBV6-3 and TRBJ2-5; the D call of TRBD1 rests on TCRdb alone, since no DNA is present to check it. The germline V gene has CDR1 MNHEY and CDR2 SVGEGT. There are 15 residues in the CDR3. The CDR3 sequence is CASSYPGQLWVTQYF.

The chain is built from TRBV7-8 and TRBJ2-2. The CDR3 loop spans 14 amino acids. Per germline, CDR1 SGHVS and CDR2 FQNEAQ. CDR3 loop: CASSLATHGMELFF.

The chain is built from TRBV29-1 and TRBJ2-2; the D call of TRBD2 rests on TCRdb alone, since no DNA is present to check it. CDR1 is SQVTM, CDR2 ANQGSEA, per germline. This CDR3 is 15 amino acids long. CDR3: CSVSSGGKNTGELFF.

The V and J genes are TRBV5-1 and TRBJ2-2. The length of the CDR3 is 15 residues. The germline V gene encodes CDR1 SGHRS and CDR2 YFSETQ. The CDR3 reads CASSLIGVNTGELFF.

V is TRBV4-3 and J is TRBJ1-3. The CDR3 runs to 17 residues. The V gene's germline CDR1 is LGHNA and CDR2 YSLEER. This CDR3 is CASTKEPYSTSGNTIYF.

V gene TRBV3-1 combines with J gene TRBJ1-2. Germline-derived CDR1 and CDR2 are LGHDT and YNNKEL (reference sequence). The CDR3 has 15 amino acids. CDR3 residues: CASSQDLGVLVGYTF.